This TCR beta chain was retrieved from a study of beta chain features in type 1 diabetes. On the study more broadly: Sorted cells examined across all samples numbered 85 million to 130 million. Study-wide points: Across patients, naive, central memory and Treg TCRB repertoires exhibited apparently greater similarity than was observed across healthy donors.

This clone has just a few counts. Its specificity is unknown. Sequenced material consisted of expressed TCRB transcripts (all of the isolated RNA was reverse transcribed). The data were produced by immunoSEQ multiplex PCR, yet TCRdb's version contains in-frame clones alone and is incomplete. This sample yields about 320,000 clones, of which approximately 14% are seen a single time; roughly 7% belongs to the top ten. Each of the CD4+ naive, central memory, regulatory and stem cell-like memory populations was sorted via CD45RO/CCR7/CD25/CD127/CD95/CD27. This receptor was taken from a man aged 25 to 45 in good health. The sequencing input was central memory CD4+ T cells from blood.

The CDR3 is CASSQRTSGTDTQYF. CDR3 DNA sequence: TGTGCCAGCAGCCAAAGGACTAGCGGGACGGATACGCAGTATTTT. The rearrangement links TRBV7-2 to TRBJ2-3; TRBD2 matches at 12 bases. CDR3 length equals 15 residues. V was pared by 5 bases and J by 6 bases, with 6 bases of the junction left unmatched. Germline assignment: CDR1 SGHTA and CDR2 FQGNSA.